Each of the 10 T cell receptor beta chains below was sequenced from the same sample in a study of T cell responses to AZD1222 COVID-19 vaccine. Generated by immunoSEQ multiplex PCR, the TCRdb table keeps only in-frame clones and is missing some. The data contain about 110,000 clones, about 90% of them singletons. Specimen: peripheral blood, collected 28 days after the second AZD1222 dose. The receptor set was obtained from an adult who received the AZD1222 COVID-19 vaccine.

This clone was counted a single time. CDR3 loop: CASSTQTGAHEQFF. CDR3 nucleotides: TGTGCCAGTAGTACCCAAACAGGGGCGCATGAGCAGTTCTTC. This sequence joins TRBV19 and TRBJ2-1; TRBD1 aligns across 7 bases. V was clipped by 4 bases and J by 8 bases; unmatched bases: 8. Germline V lookup: CDR1 LNHDA, CDR2 SQIVND (reference sequence). This CDR3 is built from 14 residues.

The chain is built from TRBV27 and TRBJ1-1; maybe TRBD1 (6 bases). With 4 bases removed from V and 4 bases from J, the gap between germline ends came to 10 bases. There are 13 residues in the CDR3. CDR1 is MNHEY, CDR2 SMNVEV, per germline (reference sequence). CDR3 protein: CASSSGVATEAFF. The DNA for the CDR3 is TGTGCCAGCAGTTCAGGGGTGGCCACTGAAGCTTTCTTT.

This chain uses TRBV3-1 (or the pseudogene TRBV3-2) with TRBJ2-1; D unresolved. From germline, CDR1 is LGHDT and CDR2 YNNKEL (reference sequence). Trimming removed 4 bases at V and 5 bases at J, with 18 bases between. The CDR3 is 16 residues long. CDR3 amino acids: CASSPQGKDRDNEQFF. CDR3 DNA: TGTGCCAGCAGCCCCCAAGGGAAAGATAGGGACAATGAGCAGTTCTTC.

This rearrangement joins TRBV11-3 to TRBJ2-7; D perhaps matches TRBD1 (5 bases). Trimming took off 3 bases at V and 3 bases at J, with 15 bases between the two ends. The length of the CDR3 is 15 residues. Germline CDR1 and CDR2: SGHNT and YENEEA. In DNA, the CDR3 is TGTGCCAGCAGCTTTGACAGCCTTCGAGTCTACGAGCAGTACTTC. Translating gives CASSFDSLRVYEQYF.

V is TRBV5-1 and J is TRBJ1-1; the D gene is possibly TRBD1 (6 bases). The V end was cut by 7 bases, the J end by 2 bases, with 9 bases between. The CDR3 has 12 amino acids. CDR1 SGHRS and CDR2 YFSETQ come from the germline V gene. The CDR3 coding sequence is TGCGCCAGCGTGGACAGTAACACTGAAGCTTTCTTT. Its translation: CASVDSNTEAFF.

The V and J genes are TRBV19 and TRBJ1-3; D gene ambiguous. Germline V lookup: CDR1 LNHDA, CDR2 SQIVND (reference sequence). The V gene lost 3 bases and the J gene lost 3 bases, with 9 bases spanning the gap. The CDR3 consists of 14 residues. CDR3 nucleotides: TGTGCCAGTAGTATTAGGCCGAGTGGAAACACCATATATTTT. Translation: CASSIRPSGNTIYF.

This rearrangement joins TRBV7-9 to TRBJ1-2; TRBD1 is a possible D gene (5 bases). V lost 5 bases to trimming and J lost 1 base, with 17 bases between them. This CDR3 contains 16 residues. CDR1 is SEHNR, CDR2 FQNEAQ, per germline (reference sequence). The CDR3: CASSPQGAPVNYGYTF. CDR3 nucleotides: TGTGCCAGCAGCCCTCAGGGAGCCCCCGTTAACTATGGCTACACCTTC.

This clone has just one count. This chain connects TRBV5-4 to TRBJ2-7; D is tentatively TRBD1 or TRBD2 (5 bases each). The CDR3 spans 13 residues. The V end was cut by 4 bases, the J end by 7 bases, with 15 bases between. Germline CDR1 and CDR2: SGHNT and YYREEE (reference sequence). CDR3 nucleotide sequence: TGTGCCAGCAGCCGGGACCGCTTGTGGGAGCAGTACTTC. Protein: CASSRDRLWEQYF.

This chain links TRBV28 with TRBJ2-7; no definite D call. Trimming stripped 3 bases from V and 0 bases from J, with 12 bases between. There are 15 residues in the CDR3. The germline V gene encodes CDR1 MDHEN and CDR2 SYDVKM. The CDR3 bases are TGTGCCAGCAGTTTTGGCAGCGCTAGCTCCTACGAGCAGTACTTC. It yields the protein CASSFGSASSYEQYF.

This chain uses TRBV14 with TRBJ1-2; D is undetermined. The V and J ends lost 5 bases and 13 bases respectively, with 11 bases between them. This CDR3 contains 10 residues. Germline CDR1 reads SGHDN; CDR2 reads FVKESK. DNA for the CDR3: TGTGCCAGCAGCTTCCCCGCGACCACCTTC. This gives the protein CASSFPATTF.